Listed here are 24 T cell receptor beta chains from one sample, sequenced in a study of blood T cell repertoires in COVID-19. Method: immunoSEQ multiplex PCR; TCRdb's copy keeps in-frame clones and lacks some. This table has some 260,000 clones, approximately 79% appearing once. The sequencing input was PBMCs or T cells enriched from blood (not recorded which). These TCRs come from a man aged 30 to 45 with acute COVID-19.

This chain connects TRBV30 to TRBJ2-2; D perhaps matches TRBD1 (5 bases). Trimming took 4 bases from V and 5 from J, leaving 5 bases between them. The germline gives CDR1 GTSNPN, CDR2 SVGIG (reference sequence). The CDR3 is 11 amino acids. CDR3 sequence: CAWTGTGELFF. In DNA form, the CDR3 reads TGTGCCTGGACAGGGACCGGGGAGCTGTTTTTT.

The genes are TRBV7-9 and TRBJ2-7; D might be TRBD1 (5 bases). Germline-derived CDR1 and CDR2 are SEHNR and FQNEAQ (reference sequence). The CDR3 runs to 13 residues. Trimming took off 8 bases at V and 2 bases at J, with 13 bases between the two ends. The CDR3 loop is CASGTGQAYEQYV. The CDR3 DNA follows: TGTGCCAGCGGTACAGGTCAGGCCTACGAGCAGTACGTC.

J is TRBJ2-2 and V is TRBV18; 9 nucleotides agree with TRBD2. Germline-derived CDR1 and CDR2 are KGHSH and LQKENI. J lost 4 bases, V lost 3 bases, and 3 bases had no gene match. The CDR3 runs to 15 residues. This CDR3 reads CASSPLAGSTGELFF. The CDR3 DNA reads TGTGCCAGCTCACCCCTAGCGGGGAGCACCGGGGAGCTGTTTTTT.

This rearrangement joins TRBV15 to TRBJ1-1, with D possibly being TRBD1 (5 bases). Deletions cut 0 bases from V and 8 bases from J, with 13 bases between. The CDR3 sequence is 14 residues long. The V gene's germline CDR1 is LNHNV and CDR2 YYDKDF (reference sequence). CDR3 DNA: TGTGCCACCAGCAGAGATTGGGCGCAGGGAGAAGCTTTCTTT. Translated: CATSRDWAQGEAFF.

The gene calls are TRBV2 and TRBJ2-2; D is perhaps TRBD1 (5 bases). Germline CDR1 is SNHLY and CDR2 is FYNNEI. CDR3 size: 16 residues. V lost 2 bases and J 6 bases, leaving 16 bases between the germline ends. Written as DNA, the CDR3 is TGTGCCAGCAGTGAATCCAGTCCAGGGTTGGCCGGGGAGCTGTTTTTT. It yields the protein CASSESSPGLAGELFF.

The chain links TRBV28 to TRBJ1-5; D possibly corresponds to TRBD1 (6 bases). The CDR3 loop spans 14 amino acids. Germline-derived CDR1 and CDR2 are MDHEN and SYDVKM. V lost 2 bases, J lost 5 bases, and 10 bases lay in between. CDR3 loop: CASSLVRGHQPQHF. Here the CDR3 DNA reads TGTGCCAGCAGTTTAGTCAGGGGTCATCAGCCCCAGCATTTT.

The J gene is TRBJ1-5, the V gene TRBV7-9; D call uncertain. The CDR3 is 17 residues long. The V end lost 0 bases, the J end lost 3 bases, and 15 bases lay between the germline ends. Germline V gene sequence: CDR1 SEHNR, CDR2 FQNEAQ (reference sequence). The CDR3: CASSLALGRTINQPQHF. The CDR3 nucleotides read TGTGCCAGCAGCTTAGCGCTAGGCCGAACCATCAATCAGCCCCAGCATTTT.

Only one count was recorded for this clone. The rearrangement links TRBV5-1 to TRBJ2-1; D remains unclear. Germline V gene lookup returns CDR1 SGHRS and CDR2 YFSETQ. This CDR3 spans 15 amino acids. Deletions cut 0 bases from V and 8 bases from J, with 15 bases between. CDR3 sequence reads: CASSLGPRIQDEQFF. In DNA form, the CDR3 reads TGCGCCAGCAGCTTGGGACCAAGGATCCAGGATGAGCAGTTCTTC.

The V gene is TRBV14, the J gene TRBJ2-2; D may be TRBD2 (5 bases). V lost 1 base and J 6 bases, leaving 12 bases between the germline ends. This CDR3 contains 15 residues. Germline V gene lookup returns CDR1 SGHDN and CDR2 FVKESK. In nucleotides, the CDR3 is TGTGCCAGCAGCCAAGTAGGACTGCGGCCCGGGGAGCTGTTTTTT. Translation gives CASSQVGLRPGELFF.

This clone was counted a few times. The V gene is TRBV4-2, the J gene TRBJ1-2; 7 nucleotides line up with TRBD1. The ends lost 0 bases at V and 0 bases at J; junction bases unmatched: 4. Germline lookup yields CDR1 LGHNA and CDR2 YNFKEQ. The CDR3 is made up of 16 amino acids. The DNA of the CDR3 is TGTGCCAGCAGCCAAGATCGACAGGGATCTAACTATGGCTACACCTTC. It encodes CASSQDRQGSNYGYTF.

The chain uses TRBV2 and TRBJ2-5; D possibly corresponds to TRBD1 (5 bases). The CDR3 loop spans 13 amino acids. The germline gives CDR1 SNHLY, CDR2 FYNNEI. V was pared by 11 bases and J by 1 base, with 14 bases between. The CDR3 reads CAPTLGRQETQYF. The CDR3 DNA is TGTGCCCCGACACTGGGGCGCCAAGAGACCCAGTACTTC.

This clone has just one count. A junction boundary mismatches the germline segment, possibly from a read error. The CDR3 DNA reads as TGTGCCAGCAGTTACTCGTTCGATTTTTGGGAGTTT. Its translation: CASSYSFDFWEF. The chain joins TRBV6-5 to TRBJ1-3; D uncertain. Germline CDR1 reads MNHEY; CDR2 reads SVGAGI. The CDR3 totals 12 residues.

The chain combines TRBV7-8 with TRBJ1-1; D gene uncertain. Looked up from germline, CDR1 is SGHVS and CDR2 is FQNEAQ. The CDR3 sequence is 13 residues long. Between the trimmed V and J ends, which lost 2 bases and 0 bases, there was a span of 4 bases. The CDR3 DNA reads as TGTGCCAGCAGCTTAATCATGAACACTGAAGCTTTCTTT. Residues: CASSLIMNTEAFF.

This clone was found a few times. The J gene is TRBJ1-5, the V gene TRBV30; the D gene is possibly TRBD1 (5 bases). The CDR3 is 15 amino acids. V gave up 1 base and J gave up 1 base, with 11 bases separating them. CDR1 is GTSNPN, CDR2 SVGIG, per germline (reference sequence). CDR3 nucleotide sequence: TGTGCCTGGAGTGCCGGGGGAGGGAGCAATCAGCCCCAGCATTTT. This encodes CAWSAGGGSNQPQHF. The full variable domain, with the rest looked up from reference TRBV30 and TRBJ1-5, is SQTIHQWPATLVQPVGSPLSLECTVEGTSNPNLYWYRQAAGRGLQLLFYSVGIGQISSEVPQNLSASRPQDRQFILSSKKLLLSDSGFYLCAWSAGGGSNQPQHFGDGTRLSIL.

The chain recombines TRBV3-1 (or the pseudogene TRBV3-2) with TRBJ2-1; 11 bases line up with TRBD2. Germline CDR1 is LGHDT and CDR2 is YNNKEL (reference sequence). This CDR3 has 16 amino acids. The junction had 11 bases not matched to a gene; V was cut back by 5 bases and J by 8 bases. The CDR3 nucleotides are TGTGCCAGCAGCGGGGTGGGGCTAGCGGGAGGCTATGAGCAGTTCTTC. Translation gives CASSGVGLAGGYEQFF.

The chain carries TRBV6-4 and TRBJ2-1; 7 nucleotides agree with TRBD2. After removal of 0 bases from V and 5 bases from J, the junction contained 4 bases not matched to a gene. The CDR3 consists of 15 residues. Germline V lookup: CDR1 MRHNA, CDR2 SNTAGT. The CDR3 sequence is CASSDSSGTNNEQFF. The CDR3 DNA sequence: TGTGCCAGCAGTGACTCGAGCGGGACTAACAATGAGCAGTTCTTC.

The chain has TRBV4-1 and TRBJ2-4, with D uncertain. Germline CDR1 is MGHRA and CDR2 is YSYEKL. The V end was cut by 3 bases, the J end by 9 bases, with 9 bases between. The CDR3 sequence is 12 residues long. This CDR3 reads CASSHEPGIQYF. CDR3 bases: TGCGCCAGCAGCCACGAACCGGGCATTCAGTACTTC.

This CDR3 reads CASNPGQSFYEQYV. The CDR3 coding sequence is TGCGCCAGCAACCCAGGCCAGAGCTTCTACGAGCAGTACGTC. The chain carries TRBV10-2 and TRBJ2-7; no clear D gene. Germline CDR1 and CDR2: WSHSY and SAAADI. V was clipped by 7 bases and J by 3 bases, with 16 bases between them. This CDR3 has 14 residues.

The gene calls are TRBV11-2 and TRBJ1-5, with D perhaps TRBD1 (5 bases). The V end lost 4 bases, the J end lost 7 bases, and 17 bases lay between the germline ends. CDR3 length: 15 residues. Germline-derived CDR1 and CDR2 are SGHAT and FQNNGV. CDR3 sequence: CASSSQRGMGQPQHF. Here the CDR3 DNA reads TGTGCCAGCAGCTCCCAACGGGGGATGGGGCAGCCCCAGCATTTT.

CDR3 amino acids: CASSLGNVGGRGEQFF. CDR3 sequence (DNA): TGTGCCAGCAGCTTAGGAAATGTCGGCGGGAGGGGTGAGCAGTTCTTC. The rearrangement links TRBV11-3 to TRBJ2-1, with 9 bases matching TRBD2. Germline loops: CDR1 SGHNT, CDR2 YENEEA. This CDR3 is 16 amino acids long. After removal of 1 base from V and 9 bases from J, the junction contained 10 bases not matched to a gene. Combining the CDR3 with reference TRBV11-3 and TRBJ2-1 gives the whole variable domain EAGVVQSPRYKIIEKKQPVAFWCNPISGHNTLYWYLQNLGQGPELLIRYENEEAVDDSQLPKDRFSAERLKGVDSTLKIQPAELGDSAVYLCASSLGNVGGRGEQFFGPGTRLTVL.

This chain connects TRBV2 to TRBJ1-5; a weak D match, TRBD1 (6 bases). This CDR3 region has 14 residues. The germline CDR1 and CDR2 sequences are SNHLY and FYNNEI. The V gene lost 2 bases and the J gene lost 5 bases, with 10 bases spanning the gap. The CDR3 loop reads CASSEIGGDQPQHF. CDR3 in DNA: TGTGCCAGCAGTGAAATAGGGGGGGATCAGCCCCAGCATTTT.

The CDR3 spells CASSFQGAANTEAFF. DNA of the CDR3: TGTGCCAGCAGTTTCCAAGGGGCAGCCAACACTGAAGCTTTCTTT. The chain joins TRBV27 to TRBJ1-1, with D perhaps matching TRBD1 (5 bases). Germline CDR1 and CDR2: MNHEY and SMNVEV (reference sequence). V lost 3 bases and J 2 bases, leaving 13 bases between the germline ends. The CDR3 is 15 amino acids.

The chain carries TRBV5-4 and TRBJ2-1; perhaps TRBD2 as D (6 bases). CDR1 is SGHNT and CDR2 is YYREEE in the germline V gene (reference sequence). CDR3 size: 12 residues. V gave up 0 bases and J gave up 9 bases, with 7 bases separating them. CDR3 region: CASSLGGVEQFF. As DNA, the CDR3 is TGTGCCAGCAGCTTGGGGGGGGTTGAGCAGTTCTTC.

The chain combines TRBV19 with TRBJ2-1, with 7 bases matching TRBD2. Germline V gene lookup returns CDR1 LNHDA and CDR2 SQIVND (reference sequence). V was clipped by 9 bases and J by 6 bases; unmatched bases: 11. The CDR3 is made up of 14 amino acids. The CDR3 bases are TGTGCCAGCGCCGGGACTACCCCCCTCAATGAGCAGTTCTTC. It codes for CASAGTTPLNEQFF.